The clone carrying this T cell receptor (beta chain) was observed a single time. Clones were sequenced by immunoSEQ multiplex PCR, and TCRdb holds only the in-frame ones, with some missing. The table records fewer than 300,000 clones, 75% to 90% of them present only once. The sample is drawn from a study of blood T cell repertoires in COVID-19. Study context: PBMCs, B-cell-depleted T cells, or T cells were the source of the cDNA or gDNA that made up the material.

The CDR3 consists of 19 residues. V gave up 2 bases and J gave up 4 bases, with 26 bases separating them. The germline CDR1 and CDR2 sequences are KGHDR and SFDVKD. The sequence derives from a woman aged 65 to 85 with active or convalescent COVID-19. This chain joins TRBV24-1 and TRBJ2-7; a weak D match, TRBD1 (5 bases). The sample taken for sequencing was peripheral blood. The CDR3 loop is CATSDSTATVCLARYEQYF. The CDR3 nucleotides read TGTGCCACCAGTGATTCGACAGCCACGGTTTGTCTTGCACGGTACGAGCAGTACTTC.